The 5 T cell receptor beta chains below come from one sample, sequenced in a study of shared clonotypes between healthy human individuals. Method: immunoSEQ multiplex PCR; TCRdb's copy keeps in-frame clones and lacks some. The data contain over 2 million clones, 95% of them singletons. Sequencing input: naive CD4+ T cells sorted from blood. The subset here: CD45RA+ positively selected. These receptors all stem from a young man in good health.

CDR3 DNA: TGTGCCACCGGATCGGTGACTTCCACATCCGAGCAGTACTTC. Translating gives CATGSVTSTSEQYF. The rearrangement uses TRBV15 and TRBJ2-7; D is unclear. V was trimmed by 8 bases and J by 6 bases, leaving 20 bases between them. The CDR3 is 14 amino acids. Germline CDR1 reads LNHNV; CDR2 reads YYDKDF (reference sequence).

This clone was counted a single time. V gene TRBV7-9 combines with J gene TRBJ2-7; TRBD2 might be the D (6 bases). In germline, CDR1 is SEHNR, CDR2 FQNEAQ (reference sequence). CDR3 length: 15 amino acids. The V and J ends lost 4 bases and 0 bases respectively, with 13 bases between them. The CDR3 sequence is CASSSYSGSSYEQYF. CDR3 coding DNA: TGTGCCAGCAGCTCTTATAGCGGTAGCTCCTACGAGCAGTACTTC.

The chain uses TRBV7-9 and TRBJ1-1; D is possibly TRBD1 (6 bases). The V end lost 3 bases, the J end lost 0 bases, and 11 bases lay between the germline ends. This CDR3 has 15 amino acids. Germline V CDR1 and CDR2: SEHNR, FQNEAQ (reference sequence). The CDR3 DNA reads TGTGCCAGCAGCTTCGTGGGGGCTTTGAACACTGAAGCTTTCTTT. Translating gives CASSFVGALNTEAFF.

The J gene is TRBJ2-2, the V gene TRBV10-2, with D perhaps given as TRBD1 or TRBD2 (5 bases each). CDR1 WSHSY and CDR2 SAAADI come from the germline V gene. Trimming took 6 bases from V and 5 from J, leaving 13 bases between them. CDR3 size: 14 residues. DNA for the CDR3: TGCGCCAGCAGAAGGGGAGAGGGGACCGGGGAGCTGTTTTTT. Protein: CASRRGEGTGELFF.

The chain combines TRBV7-9 with TRBJ2-3; 8 bases match TRBD2. Looked up from germline, CDR1 is SEHNR and CDR2 is FQNEAQ (reference sequence). V was clipped by 1 base and J by 2 bases; unmatched bases: 2. This CDR3 has 15 residues. CDR3 DNA: TGTGCCAGCAGCTTAGAAGCGGGGGACACAGATACGCAGTATTTT. It yields the protein CASSLEAGDTDTQYF.